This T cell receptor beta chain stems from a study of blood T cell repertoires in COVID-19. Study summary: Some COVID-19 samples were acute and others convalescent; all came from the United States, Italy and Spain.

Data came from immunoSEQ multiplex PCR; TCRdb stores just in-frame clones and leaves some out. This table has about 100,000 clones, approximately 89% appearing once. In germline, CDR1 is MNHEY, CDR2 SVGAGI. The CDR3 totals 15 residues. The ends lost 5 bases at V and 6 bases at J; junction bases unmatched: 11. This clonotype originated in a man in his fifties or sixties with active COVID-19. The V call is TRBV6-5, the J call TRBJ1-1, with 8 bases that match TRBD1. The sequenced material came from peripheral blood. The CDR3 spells CASSTRTGYLAEAFF. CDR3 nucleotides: TGTGCCAGCAGTACCCGGACAGGGTACTTGGCTGAAGCTTTCTTT.